This TCR beta chain was identified in a study of OX40 agonist ivuxolimab in advanced cancers. Across the study: Cohort: approximately 83% men, mean age roughly 60, aged about 23 to 79.

Germline V gene sequence: CDR1 SGDLS, CDR2 YYNGEE. The J segment lost 9 bases and the V segment lost 3 bases, leaving 9 bases of the junction unmatched. This CDR3 is 15 amino acids long. Clones were sequenced by immunoSEQ multiplex PCR, and TCRdb holds only the in-frame ones, with some missing. The sample records 75,000 to 100,000 clones, over 75% being singletons. Sequenced material: CD4+ or CD8+ T cells sorted from blood, taken in a trial of the OX40 agonist ivuxolimab. The TCR was taken from an adult with an advanced solid tumor such as melanoma, head and neck, liver or kidney cancer. The chain couples TRBV9 to TRBJ1-6; 7 nucleotides align to TRBD1. As DNA, the CDR3 is TGTGCCAGCAGCGCCTCAGGGGGGACACTTTCACCCCTCCACTTT. This translates into CASSASGGTLSPLHF. The whole variable domain, filled in from reference TRBV9 and TRBJ1-6, reads DSGVTQTPKHLITATGQRVTLRCSPRSGDLSVYWYQQSLDQGLQFLIQYYNGEERAKGNILERFSAQQFPDLHSELNLSSLELGDSALYFCASSASGGTLSPLHFGNGTRLTVT.